The 19 T cell receptor beta chains presented below share a single source sample, sequenced in a study of response to subunit inactivated influenza vaccine. TCRdb redid the calling of the RT-PCR reads with MiXCR, one entry per CDR3 protein. The sample carries around 470,000 distinct CDR3 sequences, roughly 7.9% recorded once. The sample was PBMCs from blood, taken around 25 months after vaccination. The source is a man aged 45-69 years who received an inactivated influenza vaccine.

This clonotype was recorded a few times. With a much larger clone just one base away, this may be a read error. The rearrangement uses TRBV3-1 and TRBJ2-7, with TRBD2 matching 11 bases. CDR1 is LGHDT, CDR2 YNNKEL, per germline (reference sequence). The CDR3 covers 15 residues. CDR3 nucleotides: TGTGCCAGCTGCCAAGATACTAGCGGGAGTTACGAGCAGTACTTC. This sequence encodes CASCQDTSGSYEQYF.

The genes are TRBV7-2 and TRBJ1-2; maybe TRBD1 (6 bases). The CDR3 runs to 15 residues. The V end was cut by 6 bases, the J end by 2 bases, with 16 bases between. Looked up from germline, CDR1 is SGHTA and CDR2 is FQGNSA. The CDR3 reads CASRTPGHPNYGYTF. In DNA, the CDR3 is TGTGCCAGCAGAACTCCGGGACACCCGAACTATGGCTACACCTTC.

This clonotype occurred a few times. The CDR3 spells CASCPDAGMNTEAFF. DNA for the CDR3: TGCGCCAGCTGCCCGGACGCGGGGATGAACACTGAAGCTTTCTTT. V usage is TRBV5-1 and J usage is TRBJ1-1; D gene uncertain. The length of the CDR3 is 15 residues. Per germline, CDR1 SGHRS and CDR2 YFSETQ. The germline V and J ends were trimmed by 7 bases and 0 bases, with 16 bases remaining between them.

This clonotype was picked up a small number of times. The chain has TRBV12-3 or TRBV12-4 and TRBJ1-5, with D unclear. Trimming cost V 0 bases and J 5 bases, with 8 bases left between them. The CDR3 extends over 14 amino acids. The CDR3, as DNA: TGTGCCAGCAGTTTAGCAGGAGATTATCAGCCCCAGCATTTT. It yields the protein CASSLAGDYQPQHF.

The chain couples TRBV7-9 to TRBJ2-1; 8 nucleotides match TRBD2. Germline V gives CDR1 SEHNR, CDR2 FQNEAQ (reference sequence). The CDR3 extends over 15 amino acids. The ends lost 1 base at V and 5 bases at J; junction bases unmatched: 4. The CDR3 DNA sequence: TGTGCCAGCAGCTTAGAAGGACTAGCTAACAATGAGCAGTTCTTC. Encoded protein: CASSLEGLANNEQFF.

In its sample, this clonotype was seen many times. This sequence joins TRBV5-1 and TRBJ2-7, with a possible D match to TRBD1 (5 bases). The CDR3 covers 16 residues. Germline V gives CDR1 SGHRS, CDR2 YFSETQ. Trimming left V 0 bases short and J 3 bases short, with 16 bases between. The CDR3 DNA follows: TGCGCCAGCAGCTTGGTAGAGGAAGGCAGGGACTACGAGCAGTACTTC. Translation: CASSLVEEGRDYEQYF.

This clonotype showed up many times. The V gene is TRBV4-3, the J gene TRBJ1-2; 8 bases line up with TRBD1. The ends lost 5 bases at V and 8 bases at J; junction bases unmatched: 13. The CDR3 is 15 amino acids. Germline CDR1 is LGHNA and CDR2 is YSLEER. Written as DNA, the CDR3 is TGCGCCAGCAGCAAAAACACCCGGACAGGGAGCGGCTACACCTTC. Translation: CASSKNTRTGSGYTF.

The rearrangement joins TRBV6-1 to TRBJ2-1; no definite D call. The CDR3 is made up of 15 amino acids. The V gene's germline CDR1 is MNHNS and CDR2 SASEGT. The V and J ends lost 4 bases and 5 bases respectively, with 15 bases between them. The CDR3 DNA is TGTGCCAGCAGTGGGCGGCCCAGGCAAAACAATGAGCAGTTCTTC. This translates into CASSGRPRQNNEQFF.

J is TRBJ2-1 and V is TRBV6-5, with TRBD2 matching 10 bases. Trimming removed 4 bases from V and 4 bases from J; junction bases left unmatched: 7. CDR1 is MNHEY and CDR2 is SVGAGI in the germline V gene. The CDR3 has 16 amino acids. The CDR3 loop is CASSFLGTSVYNEQFF. Written as DNA, the CDR3 is TGTGCCAGCAGTTTCCTAGGGACTAGCGTGTACAATGAGCAGTTCTTC.

This clonotype showed up just a few times. The V call is TRBV24-1, the J call TRBJ1-1, with a possible D match to TRBD1 (5 bases). V lost 8 bases, J lost 9 bases, and 15 bases lay in between. The CDR3 is made up of 12 amino acids. Germline CDR1 is KGHDR and CDR2 is SFDVKD. The CDR3 region is CATTNRRGQAFF. The CDR3 region has the DNA TGTGCCACCACCAACAGGCGGGGTCAAGCTTTCTTT.

There are a few counts of this clonotype. J is TRBJ2-2 and V is TRBV20-1; D gene uncertain. The CDR3 has 12 amino acids. Germline CDR1 is DFQATT and CDR2 is SNEGSKA (reference sequence). The ends were cut back, 6 bases at V and 3 bases at J, with 8 bases in the middle. The CDR3 spells CSALLDTGELFF. In DNA, the CDR3 is TGCAGTGCCTTGTTGGACACCGGGGAGCTGTTTTTT.

The genes are TRBV5-6 and TRBJ2-1; D is tentatively TRBD1 or TRBD2 (10 bases each). Germline values: CDR1 SGHDT, CDR2 YYEEEE. The CDR3 contains 20 residues. Trimming took 4 bases from V and 5 from J, leaving 31 bases between them. CDR3 sequence reads: CASSPVTGGIGTSADNEQFF. DNA of the CDR3: TGTGCCAGCAGCCCCGTGACAGGGGGCATCGGGACTAGCGCCGACAATGAGCAGTTCTTC.

This rearrangement joins TRBV7-2 to TRBJ2-5; a weak D match, TRBD2 (7 bases). The CDR3 consists of 15 residues. With 3 bases removed from V and 5 bases from J, the gap between germline ends came to 16 bases. Germline V lookup: CDR1 SGHTA, CDR2 FQGNSA. The CDR3 nucleotides read TGTGCCAGCAGCTTGAGCCCGCGGGGGCAGGAGACCCAGTACTTC. It yields the protein CASSLSPRGQETQYF.

This clonotype was detected many times. The V call is TRBV7-9, the J call TRBJ2-7, with a possible D match to TRBD2 (6 bases). Germline assignment: CDR1 SEHNR and CDR2 FQNEAQ (reference sequence). Deletions cut 3 bases from V and 3 bases from J, with 18 bases between. The CDR3 is 16 residues long. The CDR3 bases are TGTGCCAGCAGCTTGCCGGAGGGAAAGGTCCTCTACGAGCAGTACTTC. This encodes CASSLPEGKVLYEQYF.

This clonotype was counted ten times or more. J is TRBJ1-3 and V is TRBV9; the match to TRBD1 covers 10 bases. V lost 2 bases, J lost 4 bases, and 3 bases stayed unmatched. CDR1 and CDR2 from the germline V gene are SGDLS and YYNGEE. This CDR3 is 15 amino acids long. CDR3 sequence reads: CASSVGQGSGNTIYF. The CDR3 DNA reads TGTGCCAGCAGCGTGGGACAGGGGAGCGGAAACACCATATATTTT.

This clonotype appeared a few times. This chain connects TRBV5-1 to TRBJ1-1; 8 nucleotides align to TRBD1. The J segment lost 0 bases and the V segment lost 4 bases, leaving 5 bases of the junction unmatched. Germline CDR1 SGHRS, CDR2 YFSETQ. The CDR3 totals 15 residues. Here the CDR3 DNA reads TGCGCCAGCAGCGGAACGGACAGGGTGAACACTGAAGCTTTCTTT. Translation gives CASSGTDRVNTEAFF.

This clonotype was counted at least ten times. The J gene is TRBJ2-7, the V gene TRBV29-1, with 8 bases matching TRBD2. CDR3 length equals 13 residues. Germline assignment: CDR1 SQVTM and CDR2 ANQGSEA. Trimming took 4 bases from V and 4 from J; bases not matched to a gene: 6. The CDR3 DNA follows: TGCAGCGTTGGGCTAGCGGGCTCGTACGAGCAGTACTTC. Its translation: CSVGLAGSYEQYF.

This clonotype was found a few times. The rearrangement links TRBV12-3 or TRBV12-4 to TRBJ1-2, with TRBD1 as a possible D gene (6 bases). This CDR3 has 13 residues. The V end was cut by 6 bases, the J end by 5 bases, with 13 bases between. The CDR3 nucleotides are TGTGCCAGCAGGGCAGGGGCGGGATATGGCTACACCTTC. Translated, it gives CASRAGAGYGYTF.

In its sample, this clonotype was seen many times. The chain's CDR3 is CSARYGLAGVGEQFF. CDR3 sequence (DNA): TGCAGTGCTAGATACGGACTAGCGGGAGTGGGTGAGCAGTTCTTC. V usage is TRBV20-1 and J usage is TRBJ2-1, with 13 nucleotides matching TRBD2. V was pared by 2 bases and J by 9 bases, with 7 bases of the junction left unmatched. The germline V gene has CDR1 DFQATT and CDR2 SNEGSKA (reference sequence). The CDR3 runs to 15 residues.